A selection of T cell receptor beta chains follows, all from one sample in a study of shared clonotypes between healthy human individuals. TCRdb keeps only in-frame clones here, not all; method: immunoSEQ multiplex PCR. The sample includes 2 million to 2.5 million clones, 85% to 95% of them seen just once. The sample consisted of naive CD4+ T cells from PBMCs. The receptors come from a man aged 18 to 30 in good health. Some clones in this sample may be carry-over from other donors' samples. CDR3s leave out the opening cysteine and the closing phenylalanine or tryptophan.

j_call v_call cdr3_aa
TRBJ1-3 TRBV7-9 ASSRTGTRHSGNTIY
TRBJ2-2 TRBV18 ASSPELGRNTGELF
TRBJ1-1 TRBV7-2 ASSPGTGGAYSPEAF
TRBJ2-3 TRBV9 ASSVAGGSARETQY
TRBJ2-7 TRBV9 ASSVAGQGIYEQY
TRBJ2-2 TRBV19 ASSTTGVAGELF
TRBJ2-2 TRBV7-3 ASSRDRGRGELF
TRBJ1-3 TRBV28 ASSLPYTGLLENTIY
TRBJ2-1 TRBV29-1 SVEWSSYNEQF
TRBJ2-5 TRBV28 ASRIAGGARETQY
TRBJ1-1 TRBV5-4 ATKKAGTARQNTEAF
TRBJ2-7 TRBV4-1 ASSQGQANTYEQY
TRBJ1-1 TRBV5-1 ASSRPDRAGTEAF
TRBJ2-7 TRBV2 ASRRTPPGGAGEQY
TRBJ2-1 TRBV5-3 ARSLQGWNEQF
TRBJ1-6 TRBV28 AGGRSNSPLH
TRBJ2-2 TRBV25-1 ASSEWDRGNTGELF
TRBJ2-7 TRBV2 AHGPSGSYEQY
TRBJ2-1 TRBV20-1 SARDIGEQF
TRBJ2-7 TRBV7-2 ASSLIGLSSVYEQY
TRBJ2-2 TRBV4-1 ASSQESHALNTGELF
TRBJ2-1 TRBV28 ASSLGGATGNEQF
TRBJ2-7 TRBV18 ASSLSASDSYEQY
TRBJ2-7 TRBV6-5 ASSYSGTGQYEQY
TRBJ2-7 TRBV6-5 ASSPGIWEQY
TRBJ2-3 TRBV28 ASRPSGYGPDTQY
TRBJ2-2 TRBV20-1 SVPRAGELF
TRBJ2-7 TRBV11-2 ASSLGDVVREQY
TRBJ1-1 TRBV18 ASSLFDGNTEAF
TRBJ2-5 TRBV9 ASSAKDRVGWETQY
TRBJ1-1 TRBV19 ASKYALRSRPRVMNTEAF
TRBJ2-7 TRBV14 ASSGLAGYHYEQY
TRBJ2-7 TRBV7-2 ASRKQGSSYEQY
TRBJ1-2 TRBV4-1 ASSQEVAVIVSGYT
TRBJ2-2 TRBV6-1 ATRTWANTGELF
TRBJ2-4 TRBV5-4 ASSLASAGGGIQY
TRBJ1-1 TRBV5-1 ASSFLEGNTEAF
TRBJ2-3 TRBV5-1 ASRFRADTTDTQY
TRBJ2-1 TRBV7-9 ASSNPTGVSYNEQF
TRBJ1-1 TRBV6-6 ASRGRGDEAF
TRBJ2-2 TRBV7-2 ASRPGQGASGELF
TRBJ2-5 TRBV5-8 ASSLLGQGGETQY
TRBJ2-5 TRBV5-1 ASSSGLAGGTQETQY
TRBJ2-3 TRBV6-4 ASSDGVGNPSTDTQY
TRBJ1-2 TRBV18 ASSAGEYGYT
TRBJ1-2 TRBV7-3 ASSPQPGGGNGYT
TRBJ2-7 TRBV10-2 ATKAPGKNYEQY
TRBJ2-4 TRBV18 ASSLSYGTGNIQY
TRBJ1-2 TRBV5-6 ASSLDTRSVGYT
TRBJ2-2 TRBV6-1 ASSELAAGYGELF
TRBJ1-2 TRBV2 ASSDPGHDYGYT
TRBJ1-5 TRBV5-1 ASSQAPDRGQPQH
TRBJ2-2 TRBV9 ASSGGTSGRMSRPGELF
TRBJ1-2 TRBV6-5 ASSYAQGNYGYT
TRBJ2-1 TRBV10-3 AISEWTGTRSLVEQF
TRBJ2-5 TRBV5-4 ASSSVPVEYQETQY
TRBJ1-1 TRBV29-1 SGFRNTEAF
TRBJ2-7 TRBV6-1 ASSESNRGRFYEQY
TRBJ2-2 TRBV18 ASSPGQVLNTGELF